The sequence of this T cell receptor (beta chain) was determined in a study of blood T cell repertoires in COVID-19 (dated by TCRdb to 2018 to 2020). For the study in its entirety: Collaborator samples came from the United States, Italy and Spain and covered acute and convalescent phases of COVID-19. Nearly every sample came with metadata listing a de-identified subject ID, COVID-19 status, age in years and sex. Subjects who had been exposed to COVID-19, were actively infected with it, or had recovered from it provided the deeply sampled blood TCRbeta repertoires that made up the dataset. The repertoires were made available in a free public database intended to serve as a resource for research on the immune response to SARS-CoV-2. Samples were obtained from the ongoing ImmuneRACE study (first 160 participants) and from approximately 1,200 subjects provided by 6 global collaborators. The material from the prospective study consisted of cDNA or gDNA derived from T cells, B-cell-depleted T cells, or PBMCs. Where available, HLA class I and class II types were obtained from metadata supplied by the sample provider rather than from assay-based typing.

The paper's findings and limits, for the study overall: The amount of clinical and demographic metadata varied by source and participant and was provided uncurated.

The collaborating institutions used their own protocols to collect whole blood in K2EDTA tubes. For TCRbeta analysis, collaborator samples were shipped as frozen whole blood, as isolated PBMCs, or as DNA extracted from either sample type. The immunoSEQ Assay, a bias-controlled multiplex PCR, was used to amplify TCRbeta CDR3 regions from genomic DNA. As for the authors' bioinformatics: The number of nucleated cells in each sample was estimated by amplification of reference gene primers within the assay. Sequence reads were collapsed and filtered to measure the absolute abundance of every unique TCRbeta CDR3 rearrangement. For each sample, productive Simpson clonality was calculated by taking the square root of Simpson's diversity index across productive rearrangements. The source is immuneACCESS, and TCRdb retained only in-frame sequences with V and J called. Part of the clones is not carried over; for the studies checked, unresolved V genes explain less than half of this, and the remainder is unexplained. V, J and clone size reflect that table, while D and trimming were determined from the DNA. Within this sample are approximately 340,000 clones, with around 80% of them counted one time only. Under 3% of the sample goes to the ten largest clones.

As to this clone: Its antigen target is currently unknown. No much larger clonotype is one base removed from it; base qualities were not supplied.

Cut back by 3 bases and 3 bases, the V and J ends lie 11 bases apart. From a lookup of the germline V gene, CDR1 and CDR2 are KGHSH and LQKENI. The CDR3 has 14 amino acids, counting the end cysteine and phenylalanine. CDR3 DNA only is kept here, 42 bases in frame from base 1. This receptor was obtained from a man aged 30-40 years with active or convalescent COVID-19. Sequencing input: peripheral blood. The chain was built from TRBV18 and TRBJ1-1, and perhaps TRBD1 as D gene, on 6 matching bases. Here the CDR3 is given as CASSPRKGDTEAFF. The nucleotides are TGTGCCAGCTCACCCCGGAAGGGGGACACTGAAGCTTTCTTT.